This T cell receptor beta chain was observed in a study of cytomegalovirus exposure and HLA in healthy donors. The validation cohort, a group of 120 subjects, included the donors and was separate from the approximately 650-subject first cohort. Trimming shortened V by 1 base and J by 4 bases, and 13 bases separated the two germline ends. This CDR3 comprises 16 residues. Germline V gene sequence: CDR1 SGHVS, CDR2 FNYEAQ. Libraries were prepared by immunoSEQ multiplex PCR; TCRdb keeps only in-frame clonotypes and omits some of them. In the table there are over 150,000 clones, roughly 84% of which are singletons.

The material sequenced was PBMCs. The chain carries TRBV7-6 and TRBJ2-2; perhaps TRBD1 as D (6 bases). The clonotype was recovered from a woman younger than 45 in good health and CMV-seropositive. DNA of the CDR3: TGTGCCAGCAGCTTAGAACAGGGCTTAGGCACCGGGGAGCTGTTTTTT. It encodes CASSLEQGLGTGELFF.